This passage covers 3 T cell receptor beta chains from one sample sequenced in a study of blood T cell repertoires in COVID-19. Method: immunoSEQ multiplex PCR; TCRdb's copy keeps in-frame clones and lacks some. Of around 200,000 clones in the sample, 75% to 90% were seen once. The sample was PBMCs or T cells enriched from blood (not recorded which). All receptors derive from a middle-aged man who had recovered from COVID-19.

This chain joins TRBV19 and TRBJ1-2, with D hard to call. This CDR3 contains 13 residues. Germline-derived CDR1 and CDR2 are LNHDA and SQIVND (reference sequence). V gave up 6 bases and J gave up 5 bases, with 13 bases separating them. The CDR3, as DNA: TGTGCCAGTAGCCCCGGAATGAGGTATGGCTACACCTTC. As protein: CASSPGMRYGYTF.

A single count supports this clone. CDR3 coding DNA: TGTGCCAGCAGCGTAATGGCGGGGCGGGGCAATGAGCAGTTCTTC. It specifies CASSVMAGRGNEQFF. The rearrangement uses TRBV9 and TRBJ2-1; possibly TRBD2 for D (6 bases). With 1 base removed from V and 6 bases from J, the gap between germline ends came to 14 bases. This CDR3 contains 15 residues. Per the germline V gene, CDR1 is SGDLS and CDR2 is YYNGEE.

J is TRBJ2-3 and V is TRBV10-1, with 10 positions matching TRBD2. V shed 4 bases and J 1 base; nucleotides not matched to a gene: 2. Looked up from germline, CDR1 is WNHNN and CDR2 is SYGVQD (reference sequence). The CDR3 covers 15 residues. The CDR3 bases are TGCGCCAGCAGTGCGCTAGCGGGAGGCACAGATACGCAGTATTTT. It specifies CASSALAGGTDTQYF.